The 15 T cell receptor beta chains below all came from one sample that was sequenced in a study of identical twins. Each CDR3 protein gets one entry after TCRdb re-called the 5' RACE reads with MiXCR. Among some 500,000 distinct CDR3 sequences listed, roughly a fifth were seen once. These data were also filed under a second study, of T cells expressing NK-cell markers.

Sequencing used CD4+ T cells sorted from blood. The receptors originated from a woman aged 18-29 years in good health.

The chain is built from TRBV10-3 and TRBJ2-1; TRBD1 matches 7 bases. CDR3 size: 17 residues. J was trimmed by 0 bases and V by 8 bases; bases with no gene match: 13. The germline V gene encodes CDR1 ENHRY and CDR2 SYGVKD. The CDR3, as DNA: TGTGCCATCTTAGGCGTTGGGGGACAGAACTCCTACAATGAGCAGTTCTTC. Its protein is CAILGVGGQNSYNEQFF.

The V call is TRBV30, the J call TRBJ2-7, with TRBD2 identical over 11 bases. This CDR3 has 13 residues. The V and J ends lost 3 bases and 2 bases, in that order; junction bases with no gene match: 0. Germline CDR1 GTSNPN, CDR2 SVGIG (reference sequence). The CDR3 DNA reads TGTGCCTGGAGGGGACTAGCGGCCTACGAGCAGTACTTC. Its protein is CAWRGLAAYEQYF.

This clonotype appeared a single time. This chain uses TRBV12-3 or TRBV12-4 with TRBJ2-2, with D perhaps TRBD1 (5 bases). Between the trimmed V and J ends, which lost 6 bases and 6 bases, there was a span of 14 bases. The CDR3 runs to 14 residues. As DNA, the CDR3 is TGTGCCAGCAGCCCCCAATGGGGCCCCGGGGAGCTGTTTTTT. Residues: CASSPQWGPGELFF.

This clonotype was seen only a few times. CDR3 in DNA: TGTGCCAGCAGCGTTGGACCTACATATAATTCACCCCTCCACTTT. Translating it yields CASSVGPTYNSPLHF. V gene TRBV9 combines with J gene TRBJ1-6; D is ambiguous. The length of the CDR3 is 15 residues. Germline V gives CDR1 SGDLS, CDR2 YYNGEE. The germline V and J ends were trimmed by 2 bases and 4 bases, with 10 bases remaining between them.

V is TRBV20-1 and J is TRBJ1-1; maybe TRBD1 (5 bases). The germline V gene has CDR1 DFQATT and CDR2 SNEGSKA (reference sequence). V lost 4 bases and J lost 6, with 21 bases in between. The CDR3 covers 15 residues. CDR3 in amino acids: CSATFYGAGWPEAFF. The CDR3 region has the DNA TGCAGTGCTACTTTCTATGGGGCAGGATGGCCTGAAGCTTTCTTT.

V usage is TRBV10-3 and J usage is TRBJ2-7; a weak D match, TRBD2 (5 bases). V was shortened by 0 bases and J by 5 bases, with 8 bases between the two germline ends. Per the germline V gene, CDR1 is ENHRY and CDR2 is SYGVKD. The CDR3 totals 13 residues. CDR3 in DNA: TGTGCCATCAGTGAGTCCTCGGGGAACGAGCAGTACTTC. Protein sequence: CAISESSGNEQYF.

The chain combines TRBV7-9 with TRBJ2-5, with a tentative D call TRBD1 (5 bases). The CDR3 runs 15 residues. Trimming pared 5 bases from V and 2 bases from J, leaving 15 bases between. Germline assignment: CDR1 SEHNR and CDR2 FQNEAQ (reference sequence). For the CDR3, the DNA is TGTGCCAGCAGCCCGTCACAGGTATCTCAAGAGACCCAGTACTTC. Encoded protein: CASSPSQVSQETQYF.

The V call is TRBV28, the J call TRBJ2-4; tentative D call: TRBD2 (6 bases). From germline, CDR1 is MDHEN and CDR2 SYDVKM. Trimming took off 7 bases at V and 2 bases at J, with 18 bases between the two ends. The CDR3 totals 16 residues. DNA for the CDR3: TGTGCCAGCATCCCTACGGCGGGGAGGTCCAAAAACATTCAGTACTTC. It is translated as CASIPTAGRSKNIQYF. Complete variable domain (other parts from reference TRBV28 and TRBJ2-4): DVKVTQSSRYLVKRTGEKVFLECVQDMDHENMFWYRQDPGLGLRLIYFSYDVKMKEKGDIPEGYSVSREKKERFSLILESASTNQTSMYLCASIPTAGRSKNIQYFGAGTRLSVL.

V usage is TRBV5-1 and J usage is TRBJ1-2, with D possibly matching TRBD1 (5 bases). CDR1 SGHRS and CDR2 YFSETQ come from the germline V gene. The CDR3 length is 13 residues. V lost 3 bases to trimming and J lost 3 bases, with 9 bases between them. The CDR3 DNA reads as TGCGCCAGCAGCTCTGACAGTTACTATGGCTACACCTTC. It yields the protein CASSSDSYYGYTF.

This chain links TRBV5-5 with TRBJ2-3; 7 nucleotides match TRBD2. From germline, CDR1 is SGHKS and CDR2 YYEKEE (reference sequence). This CDR3 spans 14 amino acids. Losses at the gene ends were 5 bases for V and 1 base for J; bases not matched to a gene: 4. CDR3 loop: CASRRTSRTDTQYF. The CDR3 nucleotides read TGTGCCAGCAGAAGGACTAGTCGCACAGATACGCAGTATTTT.

The chain carries TRBV4-1 and TRBJ1-1, with 7 bases lining up with TRBD1. This CDR3 spans 13 amino acids. The V segment lost 2 bases and the J segment 4 bases; nucleotides outside the gene matches: 1. The germline V gene encodes CDR1 MGHRA and CDR2 YSYEKL. The CDR3 region has the DNA TGCGCCAGCAGCCAAAACAGGGGCACTGAAGCTTTCTTT. Its translation: CASSQNRGTEAFF.

Concerning this clonotype: Germline and junction disagree at one end, which may indicate a read error. The rearrangement links TRBV5-1 to TRBJ2-7, with unresolved D. Germline loops: CDR1 SGHRS, CDR2 YFSETQ. This CDR3 contains 14 residues. The CDR3 region is CASSLLGRNYGQYF. CDR3 sequence (DNA): TGCGCCAGCAGCTTGCTGGGCAGGAACTACGGGCAGTACTTC. The full variable domain, rest sourced from reference TRBV5-1 and TRBJ2-7, is KAGVTQTPRYLIKTRGQQVTLSCSPISGHRSVSWYQQTPGQGLQFLFEYFSETQRNKGNFPGRFSGRQFSNSRSEMNVSTLELGDSALYLCASSLLGRNYGQYFGPGTRLTVT.

This chain links TRBV30 with TRBJ2-1; no reliable D call. The CDR3 consists of 14 residues. Germline CDR1 reads GTSNPN; CDR2 reads SVGIG (reference sequence). Trimming cost V 0 bases and J 3 bases, with 9 bases left between them. Here the CDR3 reads CAWSVSQFYNEQFF. CDR3 nucleotide sequence: TGTGCCTGGAGTGTCTCCCAGTTCTACAATGAGCAGTTCTTC.

This clonotype was recorded at least ten times. The chain recombines TRBV20-1 with TRBJ2-2, with 13 bases fitting TRBD2. Germline V gives CDR1 DFQATT, CDR2 SNEGSKA (reference sequence). This CDR3 is built from 14 residues. The V and J ends lost 3 bases and 6 bases, in that order; junction bases with no gene match: 1. CDR3 in amino acids: CSASTSGRAGELFF. CDR3 nucleotide sequence: TGCAGTGCTAGTACTAGCGGGAGGGCCGGGGAGCTGTTTTTT.

The V gene is TRBV12-3 or TRBV12-4, the J gene TRBJ1-2; D gene ambiguous. V lost 0 bases to trimming and J lost 7 bases, with 12 bases between them. The CDR3 is made up of 14 amino acids. The CDR3 loop reads CASSLAEGSRGYTF. CDR3 nucleotide sequence: TGTGCCAGCAGTTTAGCGGAGGGAAGCCGTGGCTACACCTTC.